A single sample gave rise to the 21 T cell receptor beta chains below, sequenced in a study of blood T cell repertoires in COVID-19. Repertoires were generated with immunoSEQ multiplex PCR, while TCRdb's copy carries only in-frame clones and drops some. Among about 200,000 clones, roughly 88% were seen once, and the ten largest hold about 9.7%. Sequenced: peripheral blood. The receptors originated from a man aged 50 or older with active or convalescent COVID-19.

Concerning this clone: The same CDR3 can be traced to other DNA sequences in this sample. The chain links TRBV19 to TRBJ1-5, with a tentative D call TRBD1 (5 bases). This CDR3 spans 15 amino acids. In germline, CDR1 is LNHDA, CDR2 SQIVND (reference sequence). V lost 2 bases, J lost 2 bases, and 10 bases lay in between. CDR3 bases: TGTGCCAGTAGTATATGGGGAGGGGGCAATCAGCCCCAGCATTTT. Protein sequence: CASSIWGGGNQPQHF. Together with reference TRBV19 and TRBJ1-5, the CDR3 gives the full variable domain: DGGITQSPKYLFRKEGQNVTLSCEQNLNHDAMYWYRQDPGQGLRLIYYSQIVNDFQKGDIAEGYSVSREKKESFPLTVTSAQKNPTAFYLCASSIWGGGNQPQHFGDGTRLSIL.

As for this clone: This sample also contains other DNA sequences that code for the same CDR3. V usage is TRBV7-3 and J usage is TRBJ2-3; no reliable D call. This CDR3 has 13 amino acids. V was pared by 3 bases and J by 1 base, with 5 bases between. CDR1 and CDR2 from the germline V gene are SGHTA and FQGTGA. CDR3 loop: CASSLSGTDTQYF. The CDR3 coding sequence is TGTGCCAGCAGCTTGTCTGGCACAGATACGCAGTATTTT.

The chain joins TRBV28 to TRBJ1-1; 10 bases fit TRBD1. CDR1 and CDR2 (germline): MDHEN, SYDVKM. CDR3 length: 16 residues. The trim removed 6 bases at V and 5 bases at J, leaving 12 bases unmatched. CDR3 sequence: CASRGGTGVVRTEAFF. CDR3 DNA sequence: TGTGCCAGCAGGGGTGGGACAGGGGTGGTAAGGACTGAAGCTTTCTTT.

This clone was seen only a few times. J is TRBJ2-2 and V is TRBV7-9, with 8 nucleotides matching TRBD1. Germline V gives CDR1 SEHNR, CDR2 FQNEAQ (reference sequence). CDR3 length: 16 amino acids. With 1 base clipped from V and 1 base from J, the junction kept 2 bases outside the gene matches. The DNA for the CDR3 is TGTGCCAGCAGCTTAGGGACAGGGCAGAACACCGGGGAGCTGTTTTTT. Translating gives CASSLGTGQNTGELFF.

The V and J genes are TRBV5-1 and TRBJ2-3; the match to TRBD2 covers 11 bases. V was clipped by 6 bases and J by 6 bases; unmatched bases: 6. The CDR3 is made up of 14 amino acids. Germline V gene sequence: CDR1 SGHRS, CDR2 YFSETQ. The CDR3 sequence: CASKESSGGDTQYF. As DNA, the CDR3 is TGCGCCAGCAAAGAATCTAGCGGGGGGGATACGCAGTATTTT.

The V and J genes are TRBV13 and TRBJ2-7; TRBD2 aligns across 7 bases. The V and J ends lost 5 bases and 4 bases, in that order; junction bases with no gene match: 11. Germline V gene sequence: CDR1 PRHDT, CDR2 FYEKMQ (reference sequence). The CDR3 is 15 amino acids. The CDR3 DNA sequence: TGTGCCAGCAGCCCCTCCGGGGAGGGCACGTACGAGCAGTACTTC. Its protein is CASSPSGEGTYEQYF.

The CDR3 sequence: CASSLGSSLGRGGYTF. The DNA for the CDR3 is TGTGCCAGCAGCTTAGGATCGAGTTTGGGCCGTGGTGGCTACACCTTC. The J gene is TRBJ1-2, the V gene TRBV7-2; D ambiguous. With 1 base removed from V and 7 bases from J, the gap between germline ends came to 19 bases. This CDR3 has 16 residues. In germline, CDR1 is SGHTA, CDR2 FQGNSA.

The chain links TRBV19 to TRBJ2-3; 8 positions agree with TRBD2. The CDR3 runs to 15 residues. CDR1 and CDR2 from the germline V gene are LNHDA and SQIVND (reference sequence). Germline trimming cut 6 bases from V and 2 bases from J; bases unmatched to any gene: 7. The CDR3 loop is CASSRRREVTDTQYF. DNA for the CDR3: TGTGCCAGTAGCCGCCGGCGGGAGGTCACAGATACGCAGTATTTT.

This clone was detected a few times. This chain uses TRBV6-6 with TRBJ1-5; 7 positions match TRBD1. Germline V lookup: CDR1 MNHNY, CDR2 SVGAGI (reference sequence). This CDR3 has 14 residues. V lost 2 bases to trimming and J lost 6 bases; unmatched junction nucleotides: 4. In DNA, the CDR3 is TGTGCCAGCAGTTACACAGGGGCGAGTCAGCCCCAGCATTTT. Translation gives CASSYTGASQPQHF.

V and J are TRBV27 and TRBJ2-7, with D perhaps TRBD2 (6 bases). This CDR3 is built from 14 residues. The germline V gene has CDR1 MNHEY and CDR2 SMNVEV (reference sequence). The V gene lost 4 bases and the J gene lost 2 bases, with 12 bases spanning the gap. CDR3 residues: CASSWGTGTYEQYF. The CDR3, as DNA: TGTGCCAGCAGTTGGGGGACTGGGACCTACGAGCAGTACTTC.

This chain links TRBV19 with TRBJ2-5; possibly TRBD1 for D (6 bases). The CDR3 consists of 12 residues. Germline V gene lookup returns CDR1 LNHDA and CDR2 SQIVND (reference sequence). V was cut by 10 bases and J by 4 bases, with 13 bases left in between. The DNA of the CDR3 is TGTGCCACCCAGTGGGGGCCAGAGACCCAGTACTTC. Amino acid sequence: CATQWGPETQYF.

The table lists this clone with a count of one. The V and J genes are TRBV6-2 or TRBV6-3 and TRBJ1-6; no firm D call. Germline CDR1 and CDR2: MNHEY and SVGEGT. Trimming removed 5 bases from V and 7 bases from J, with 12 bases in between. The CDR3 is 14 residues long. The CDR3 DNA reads TGTGCCAGCAGTCAGACACTTTTGAATTCACCCCTCCACTTT. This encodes CASSQTLLNSPLHF.

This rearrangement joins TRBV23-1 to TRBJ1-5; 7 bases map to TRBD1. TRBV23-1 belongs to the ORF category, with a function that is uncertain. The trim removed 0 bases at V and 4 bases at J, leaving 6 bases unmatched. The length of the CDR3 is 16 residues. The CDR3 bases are TGCGCCAGCAGTCAATCGCGCGGGACAGTTAATCAGCCCCAGCATTTT. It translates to CASSQSRGTVNQPQHF.

The CDR3 DNA sequence: TGTGCCACTAGGGGTGGGTTGGGCACTGAAGCTTTCTTT. It codes for CATRGGLGTEAFF. This chain joins TRBV28 and TRBJ1-1; maybe TRBD1 (5 bases). The V end lost 10 bases, the J end lost 4 bases, and 16 bases lay between the germline ends. This CDR3 has 13 residues. From germline, CDR1 is MDHEN and CDR2 SYDVKM. Variable domain in full (rest from reference TRBV28 and TRBJ1-1): DVKVTQSSRYLVKRTGEKVFLECVQDMDHENMFWYRQDPGLGLRLIYFSYDVKMKEKGDIPEGYSVSREKKERFSLILESASTNQTSMYLCATRGGLGTEAFFGQGTRLTVV.

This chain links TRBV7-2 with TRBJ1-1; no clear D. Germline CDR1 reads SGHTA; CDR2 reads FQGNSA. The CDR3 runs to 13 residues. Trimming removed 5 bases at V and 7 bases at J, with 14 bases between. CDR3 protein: CASSQESWLEAFF. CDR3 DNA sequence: TGTGCCAGCAGCCAAGAATCTTGGCTTGAAGCTTTCTTT.

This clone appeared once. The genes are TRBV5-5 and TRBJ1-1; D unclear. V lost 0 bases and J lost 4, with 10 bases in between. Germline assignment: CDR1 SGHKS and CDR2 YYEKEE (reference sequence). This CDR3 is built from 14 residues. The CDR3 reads CASSLGHIATEAFF. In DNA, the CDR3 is TGTGCCAGCAGCTTGGGTCACATAGCCACTGAAGCTTTCTTT.

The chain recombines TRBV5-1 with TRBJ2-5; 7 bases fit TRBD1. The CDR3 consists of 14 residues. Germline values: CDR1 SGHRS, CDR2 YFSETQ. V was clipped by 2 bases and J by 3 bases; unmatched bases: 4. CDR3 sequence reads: CASSFLGTEETQYF. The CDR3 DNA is TGCGCCAGCAGCTTCCTTGGGACAGAAGAGACCCAGTACTTC.

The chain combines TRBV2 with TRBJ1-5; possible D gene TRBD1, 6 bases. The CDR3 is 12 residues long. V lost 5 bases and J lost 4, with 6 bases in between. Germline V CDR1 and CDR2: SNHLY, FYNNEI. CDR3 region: CASSTGNQPQHF. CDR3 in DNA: TGTGCCAGCAGTACAGGGAATCAGCCCCAGCATTTT.

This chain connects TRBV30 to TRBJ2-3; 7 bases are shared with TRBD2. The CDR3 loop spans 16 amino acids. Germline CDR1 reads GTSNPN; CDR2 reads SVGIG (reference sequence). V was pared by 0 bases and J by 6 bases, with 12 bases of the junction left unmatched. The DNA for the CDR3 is TGTGCCTGGAGTGTATGGGGGGGGATGTTCACGGATACGCAGTATTTT. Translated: CAWSVWGGMFTDTQYF.

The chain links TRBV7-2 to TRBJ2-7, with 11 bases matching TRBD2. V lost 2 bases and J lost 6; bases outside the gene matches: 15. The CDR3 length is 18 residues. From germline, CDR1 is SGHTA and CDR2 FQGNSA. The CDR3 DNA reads TGTGCCAGCAGCTTAAAACTAGCGGGAGTAGTAATGGGTATCGAGCAGTACTTC. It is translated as CASSLKLAGVVMGIEQYF. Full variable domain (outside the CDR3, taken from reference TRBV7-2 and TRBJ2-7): GAGVSQSPSNKVTEKGKDVELRCDPISGHTALYWYRQSLGQGLEFLIYFQGNSAPDKSGLPSDRFSAERTGGSVSTLTIQRTQQEDSAVYLCASSLKLAGVVMGIEQYFGPGTRLTVT.

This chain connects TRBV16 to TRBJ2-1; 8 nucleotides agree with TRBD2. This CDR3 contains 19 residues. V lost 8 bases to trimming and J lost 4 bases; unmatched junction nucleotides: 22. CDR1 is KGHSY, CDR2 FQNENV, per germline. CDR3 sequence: CASGHPGGASRFSYNEQFF. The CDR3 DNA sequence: TGTGCCAGCGGACATCCCGGGGGGGCCTCACGTTTTTCATACAATGAGCAGTTCTTC. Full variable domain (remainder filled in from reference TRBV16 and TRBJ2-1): GEEVAQTPKHLVRGEGQKAKLYCAPIKGHSYVFWYQQVLKNEFKFLISFQNENVFDETGMPKERFSAKCLPNSPCSLEIQATKLEDSAVYFCASGHPGGASRFSYNEQFFGPGTRLTVL.